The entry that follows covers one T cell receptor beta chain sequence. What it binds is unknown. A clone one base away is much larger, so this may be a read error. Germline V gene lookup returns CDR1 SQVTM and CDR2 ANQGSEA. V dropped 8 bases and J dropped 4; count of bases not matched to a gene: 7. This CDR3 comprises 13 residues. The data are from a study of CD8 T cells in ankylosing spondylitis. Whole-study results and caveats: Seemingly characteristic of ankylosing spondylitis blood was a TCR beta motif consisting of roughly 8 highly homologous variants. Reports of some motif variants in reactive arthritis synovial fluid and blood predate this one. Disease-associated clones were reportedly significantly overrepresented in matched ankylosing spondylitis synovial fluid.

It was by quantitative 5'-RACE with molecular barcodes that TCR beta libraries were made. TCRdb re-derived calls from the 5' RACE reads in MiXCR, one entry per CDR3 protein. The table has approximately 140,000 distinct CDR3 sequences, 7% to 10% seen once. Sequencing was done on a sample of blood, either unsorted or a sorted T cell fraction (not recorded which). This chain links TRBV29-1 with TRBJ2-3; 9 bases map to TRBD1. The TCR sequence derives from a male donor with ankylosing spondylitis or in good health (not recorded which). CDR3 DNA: TGCAGCTCGGGACAGGGATACTCAGATACGCAGTATTTT. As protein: CSSGQGYSDTQYF.